Sequencing of this T cell receptor beta chain was carried out in a study of T cells in Graves' hyperthyroidism and ophthalmopathy. RNA transcripts yielded amplified TCR beta CDR3 regions. The HTBI primer set was used in a first-round RT-PCR of the TCR CDR3. TCRdb called the multiplex PCR reads again in MiXCR, with one record for every CDR3 protein. The table records 600,000 to 900,000 distinct CDR3 sequences, roughly 15% of them present only once. Turning to this clonotype: A much larger clone differs from this one at a single base, so this may be a read error.

The CDR3 extends over 13 amino acids. Germline loops: CDR1 SQVTM, CDR2 ANQGSEA. This TCR derives from a man between 18 and 35 years old with Graves' hyperthyroidism. The genes are TRBV29-1 and TRBJ1-1; D is unclear. The sequencing sample was made of blood. CDR3 residues: CGVVEGFGTEAFF. CDR3 nucleotides: TGCGGCGTTGTCGAGGGATTTGGAACTGAAGCTTTCTTT.